Shown below are 9 T cell receptor beta chains from a single sample sequenced in a study of T cell responses to AZD1222 COVID-19 vaccine. The method was immunoSEQ multiplex PCR; TCRdb's version includes in-frame clones alone and lacks a portion of them. In the table there are about 160,000 clones, approximately 91% of which are singletons. The sample was peripheral blood, taken on day 0 of AZD1222 vaccination. These receptors all come from an adult in good health.

This clone has just one count. The chain couples TRBV7-2 to TRBJ1-2; D call uncertain. V was cut by 1 base and J by 3 bases, with 12 bases left in between. The CDR3 is made up of 15 amino acids. The germline gives CDR1 SGHTA, CDR2 FQGNSA. The DNA of the CDR3 is TGTGCCAGCAGCTTAGGGGGTTCCGCGGACTATGGCTACACCTTC. It yields the protein CASSLGGSADYGYTF.

The table lists this clone with a count of one. The J gene is TRBJ1-3, the V gene TRBV19; D ambiguous. V was clipped by 8 bases and J by 0 bases, with 11 bases between them. The CDR3 runs 14 residues. Germline CDR1 LNHDA, CDR2 SQIVND (reference sequence). CDR3: CASHSRSSGNTIYF. CDR3 coding DNA: TGTGCCAGTCATTCACGGAGCTCTGGAAACACCATATATTTT.

The chain combines TRBV6-5 with TRBJ1-6; TRBD1 aligns across 7 bases. The length of the CDR3 is 15 residues. Unmatched junction bases numbered 15, after V lost 7 bases and J lost 12 bases. Germline V gene sequence: CDR1 MNHEY, CDR2 SVGAGI. The CDR3 here is CASMTPGQPTIPLHF. In DNA, the CDR3 is TGTGCCAGCATGACACCGGGACAGCCAACGATACCCCTCCACTTT.

A single count supports this clone. The rearrangement joins TRBV12-5 to TRBJ2-3; 8 bases line up with TRBD1. Trimming cost V 3 bases and J 4 bases; bases outside gene matches: 0. Germline-derived CDR1 and CDR2 are LGHNT and FRNRAP. CDR3 size: 13 residues. The CDR3 DNA reads as TGTGCTAGTGGTTTACAGGGGGCAGATACGCAGTATTTT. It yields the protein CASGLQGADTQYF.

This clone appeared a single time. The rearrangement joins TRBV4-3 to TRBJ2-7; 9 bases are a match to TRBD2. The CDR3 extends over 14 amino acids. CDR1 is LGHNA, CDR2 YSLEER, per germline. The V and J ends lost 4 bases and 5 bases, in that order; junction bases with no gene match: 6. The CDR3 loop is CASSLSGRGDEQYF. The DNA of the CDR3 is TGCGCCAGCAGCCTTAGCGGGAGAGGCGACGAGCAGTACTTC.

The rearrangement links TRBV10-3 to TRBJ1-2, with TRBD1 identical over 9 bases. V dropped 2 bases and J dropped 6; count of bases not matched to a gene: 10. Looked up from germline, CDR1 is ENHRY and CDR2 is SYGVKD. There are 16 residues in the CDR3. The CDR3 nucleotides read TGTGCCATCAGTGAGGCGCGTGGACAGGGGCCCCATGGCTACACCTTC. Translating gives CAISEARGQGPHGYTF.

The V gene is TRBV7-9, the J gene TRBJ2-3, with 8 positions matching TRBD1. The CDR3 contains 14 residues. The V gene end was trimmed by 6 bases and the J gene end by 2 bases; junction bases not matched to a gene: 4. Germline V gene sequence: CDR1 SEHNR, CDR2 FQNEAQ (reference sequence). CDR3 DNA: TGTGCCAGCAGGGACAGGGTCGACACAGATACGCAGTATTTT. Protein product: CASRDRVDTDTQYF.

CDR3 sequence: CASSFPTSTLHYGYTF. DNA of the CDR3: TGTGCCAGCAGTTTCCCCACCTCCACCTTACATTATGGCTACACCTTC. This sequence joins TRBV28 and TRBJ1-2; D is unclear. Trimming removed 3 bases at V and 5 bases at J, with 19 bases between. CDR1 and CDR2 (germline): MDHEN, SYDVKM. The CDR3 has 16 residues.

The rearrangement uses TRBV28 and TRBJ2-3, with D unclear. This CDR3 is built from 15 residues. With 2 bases removed from V and 1 base from J, the gap between germline ends came to 10 bases. CDR1 MDHEN and CDR2 SYDVKM come from the germline V gene. As DNA, the CDR3 is TGTGCCAGCAGTTTACGGACCCCAGGCACAGATACGCAGTATTTT. It translates to CASSLRTPGTDTQYF. The variable domain in full, completed from reference TRBV28 and TRBJ2-3, reads DVKVTQSSRYLVKRTGEKVFLECVQDMDHENMFWYRQDPGLGLRLIYFSYDVKMKEKGDIPEGYSVSREKKERFSLILESASTNQTSMYLCASSLRTPGTDTQYFGPGTRLTVL.